One T cell receptor beta chain is described in this entry. Antigen unknown. From the 5' RACE reads, TCRdb called clonotypes with MiXCR, one entry per CDR3 protein. This sample has 450,000 to 650,000 distinct CDR3 sequences, with about 20% found just once. This entry is derived from a study of T-cell memory formation after mild COVID-19. Study background: Clusters were largely donor specific.

Study results and caveats: The authors left the SARS-CoV-2 specificity of second-wave clones peaking on day 37 unconfirmed. The study found contracting CD4+ clones mainly in CM and EM and contracting CD8+ clones in EMRA.

Per germline, CDR1 MNHEY and CDR2 SVGEGT. J lost 5 bases, V lost 5 bases, and 8 bases had no gene match. This CDR3 is built from 15 residues. Material for sequencing was PBMCs or a T cell subset sorted from them (not recorded which). This rearrangement joins TRBV6-2 or TRBV6-3 to TRBJ1-1, with 10 bases identical to TRBD1. The sequence derives from an adult woman who had mild COVID-19 (a few samples of this study predate the infection). Cell type and time point are not known. CDR3 amino acids: CASSSSGTGETEAFF. The DNA for the CDR3 is TGTGCCAGCAGTAGTTCCGGGACAGGGGAGACTGAAGCTTTCTTT.